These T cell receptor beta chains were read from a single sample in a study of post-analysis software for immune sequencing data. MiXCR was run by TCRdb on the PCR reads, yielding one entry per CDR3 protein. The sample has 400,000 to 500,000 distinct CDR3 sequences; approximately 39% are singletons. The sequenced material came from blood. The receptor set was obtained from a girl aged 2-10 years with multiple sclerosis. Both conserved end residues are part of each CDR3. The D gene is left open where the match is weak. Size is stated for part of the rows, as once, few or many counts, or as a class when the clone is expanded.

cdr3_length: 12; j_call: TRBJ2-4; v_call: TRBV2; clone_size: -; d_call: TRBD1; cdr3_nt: TGTGCCAGCAGGGCGGACAGGGGCGTTCAGTACTTC; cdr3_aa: CASRADRGVQYF
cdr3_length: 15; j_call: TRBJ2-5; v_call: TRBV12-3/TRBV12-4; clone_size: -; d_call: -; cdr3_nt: TGTGCCAGCAGTTTCTATTTGGGAGGTTTCGAGACCCAGTACTTC; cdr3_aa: CASSFYLGGFETQYF
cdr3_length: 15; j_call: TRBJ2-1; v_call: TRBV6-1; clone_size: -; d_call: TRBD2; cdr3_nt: TGTGCCAGCGATGCGGGGGAGTACTCCTACAATGAGCAGTTCTTC; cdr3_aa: CASDAGEYSYNEQFF
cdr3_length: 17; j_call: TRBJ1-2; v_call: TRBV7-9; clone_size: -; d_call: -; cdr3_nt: TGTGCCAGCAGCTCCAGGGGCAGGTTGGGGTTGAGGGATGGCTACACCTTC; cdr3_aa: CASSSRGRLGLRDGYTF
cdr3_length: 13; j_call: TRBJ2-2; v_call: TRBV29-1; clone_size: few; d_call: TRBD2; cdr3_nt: TGCAGCGTTGCGGGTAGCGGGGTCGGGGAGCTGTTTTTT; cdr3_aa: CSVAGSGVGELFF
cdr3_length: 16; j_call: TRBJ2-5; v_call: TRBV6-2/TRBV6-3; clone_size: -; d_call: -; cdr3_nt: TGTGCCAGCAGCCCCCTTCCCGTCCACAGTCGGGCGGAGCAGTACTTC; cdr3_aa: CASSPLPVHSRAEQYF
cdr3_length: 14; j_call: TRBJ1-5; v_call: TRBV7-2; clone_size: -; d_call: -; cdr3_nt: TGTGCCAGCAGCTTAGAGGTCAGGGATCAGCCCCAGCATTTT; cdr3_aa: CASSLEVRDQPQHF
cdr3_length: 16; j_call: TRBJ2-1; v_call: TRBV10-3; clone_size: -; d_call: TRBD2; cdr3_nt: TGTGCCATCAGTGAACCCCTAGCGGGAGTAAGGAATGAGCAGTTCTTC; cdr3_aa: CAISEPLAGVRNEQFF
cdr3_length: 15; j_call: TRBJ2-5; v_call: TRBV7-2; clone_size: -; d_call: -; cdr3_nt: TGTGCCAGCAGCTCCCCGGCCCGCAGGCAAGAGACCCAGTACTTC; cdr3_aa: CASSSPARRQETQYF
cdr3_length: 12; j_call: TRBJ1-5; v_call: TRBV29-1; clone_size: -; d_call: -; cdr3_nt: TGCAGCGTTGTCGACGGGGGGCAGCCCCAGCATTTT; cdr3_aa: CSVVDGGQPQHF
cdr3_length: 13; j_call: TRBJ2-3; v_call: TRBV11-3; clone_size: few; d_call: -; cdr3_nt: TGTGCCAGCAGCTTAGATCGCGGGGATACGCAGTATTTT; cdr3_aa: CASSLDRGDTQYF
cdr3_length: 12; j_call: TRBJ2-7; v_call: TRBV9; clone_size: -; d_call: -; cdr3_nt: TGTGCCAGCAGCGAGCGTAATGACGAGCAGTACTTC; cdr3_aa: CASSERNDEQYF
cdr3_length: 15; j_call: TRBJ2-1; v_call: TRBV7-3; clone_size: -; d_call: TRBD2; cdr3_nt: TGTGCCAGCAGCTCCACCCGGGAGGGCTACAATGAGCAGTTCTTC; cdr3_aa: CASSSTREGYNEQFF
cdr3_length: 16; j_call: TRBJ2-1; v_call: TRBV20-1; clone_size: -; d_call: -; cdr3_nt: TGCAGTGCTAGAGGTCAAGGGACCGACTCATACAATGAGCAGTTCTTC; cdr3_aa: CSARGQGTDSYNEQFF
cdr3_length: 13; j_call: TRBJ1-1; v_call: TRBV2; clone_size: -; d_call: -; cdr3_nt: TGTGCCAGCAGTGATCCGGGACGCACTGAAGCTTTCTTT; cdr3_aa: CASSDPGRTEAFF
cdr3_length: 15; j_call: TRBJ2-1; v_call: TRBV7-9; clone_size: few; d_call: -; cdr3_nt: TGTGCCCACCTCTTGGGCCAGACTACCTACAATGAGCAGTTCTTC; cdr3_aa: CAHLLGQTTYNEQFF
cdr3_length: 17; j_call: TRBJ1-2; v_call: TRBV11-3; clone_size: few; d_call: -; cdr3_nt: TGTGCCAGCAGCCCACCCCGGGAGGTCGGGGTCTTTAGTGGCTACACCTTC; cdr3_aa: CASSPPREVGVFSGYTF
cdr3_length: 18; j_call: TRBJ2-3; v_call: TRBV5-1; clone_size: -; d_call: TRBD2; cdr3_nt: TGCGCCAGCAGCTATACTAGCGGCGGGCACCCCGCACAAGGGACGCAGTATTTT; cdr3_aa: CASSYTSGGHPAQGTQYF
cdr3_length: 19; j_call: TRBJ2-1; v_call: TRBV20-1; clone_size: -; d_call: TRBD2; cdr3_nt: TGCAGTGCTCCCAGACTAGCGGGTCTAACTTACCGCTCCTACAATGAGCAGTTCTTC; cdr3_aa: CSAPRLAGLTYRSYNEQFF
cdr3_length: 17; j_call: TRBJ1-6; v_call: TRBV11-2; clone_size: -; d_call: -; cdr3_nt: TGTGCCAGCAGCTTAGCTTCGCCAAGGGGTAATAATTCACCCCTCCACTTT; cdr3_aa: CASSLASPRGNNSPLHF
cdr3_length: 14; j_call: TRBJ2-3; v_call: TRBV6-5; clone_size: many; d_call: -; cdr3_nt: TGTGCCAGCAGCCGCGACGGGCGCACAGATACGCAGTATTTT; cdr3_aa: CASSRDGRTDTQYF
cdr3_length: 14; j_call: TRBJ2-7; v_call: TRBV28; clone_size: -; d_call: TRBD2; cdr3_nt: TGTGCCAGCACCATGGGGGGGTCTTGGTACGAGCAGTACTTC; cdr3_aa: CASTMGGSWYEQYF
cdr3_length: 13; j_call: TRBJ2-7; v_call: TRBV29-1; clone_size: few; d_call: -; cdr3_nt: TGCAGCGTTGTAGGGACTGGGGTTTACGAGCAGTACTTC; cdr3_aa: CSVVGTGVYEQYF
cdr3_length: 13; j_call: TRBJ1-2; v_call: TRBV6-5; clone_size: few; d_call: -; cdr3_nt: TGTGCCAGCAGAACCGGACAAGACTATGGCTACACCTTC; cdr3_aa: CASRTGQDYGYTF
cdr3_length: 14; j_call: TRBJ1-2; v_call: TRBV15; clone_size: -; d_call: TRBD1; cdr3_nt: TGTGCCACCAGCCGAGGGGACAGCTTCTATGGCTACACCTTC; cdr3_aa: CATSRGDSFYGYTF
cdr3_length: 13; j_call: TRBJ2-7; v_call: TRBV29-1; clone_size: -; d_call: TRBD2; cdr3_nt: TGCAGCGTTGAGACTAGCGGGAGCTACGAGCAGTACTTC; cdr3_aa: CSVETSGSYEQYF
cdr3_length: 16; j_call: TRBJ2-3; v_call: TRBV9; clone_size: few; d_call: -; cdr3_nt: TGTGCCAGCAGCGCCCACAGTGGCCGAGCGGGAGATACGCAGTATTTT; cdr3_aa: CASSAHSGRAGDTQYF
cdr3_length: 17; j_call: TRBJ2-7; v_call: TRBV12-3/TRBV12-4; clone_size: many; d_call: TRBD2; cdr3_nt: TGTGCCAGCAGTTTAAGGGGAGGGGTCAGGCCCCTCTACGAGCAGTACTTC; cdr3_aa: CASSLRGGVRPLYEQYF
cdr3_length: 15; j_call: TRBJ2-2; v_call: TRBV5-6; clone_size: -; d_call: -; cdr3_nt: TGTGCCAGCAGCTTGGCCCGGGTCTTTACCGGGGAGCTGTTTTTT; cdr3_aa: CASSLARVFTGELFF
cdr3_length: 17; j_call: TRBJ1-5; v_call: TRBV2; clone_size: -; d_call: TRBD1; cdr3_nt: TGTGCCAGCAGTGAGCCCAGGGACAGGGGTAGCAATCAGCCCCAGCATTTT; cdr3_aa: CASSEPRDRGSNQPQHF
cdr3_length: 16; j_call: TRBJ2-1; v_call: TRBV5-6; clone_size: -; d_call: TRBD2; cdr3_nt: TGTGCCAGCATCCTTGGAGAGGGAGCGGGGTACAATGAGCAGTTCTTC; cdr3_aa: CASILGEGAGYNEQFF
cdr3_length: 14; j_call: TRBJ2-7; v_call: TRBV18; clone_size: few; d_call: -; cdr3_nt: TGTGCCAGCTCACACAGGGACGGAGACTACGAGCAGTACTTC; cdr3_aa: CASSHRDGDYEQYF